This note documents a single T cell receptor beta chain sequence. The antigen it binds to is not known. No clone much larger than this one lies a single base away; base qualities are absent. The same CDR3 can be traced to other DNA sequences in this sample. The cohort was made up of approximately 700 healthy bone marrow donors. At the time of sampling, every cohort member was nominally healthy, though immune exposures that went unrecorded were likely present. The donor tested CMV seropositive and was one of the 289 seropositive cohort members. Each donor provided a peripheral blood sample, and peripheral blood mononuclear cells were used for TCR beta sequencing. Genomic DNA extraction from the blood cell samples was performed with the Qiagen DNeasy Blood Extraction Kit. From its cysteine to its phenylalanine, the CDR3 spans 14 amino acids. Only the CDR3 DNA stays, 42 bases, in frame from base 1. The CDR1 and CDR2 encoded by the germline V gene are SGDLS and YYNGEE. Unmatched junction bases come to 7, with V trimmed by 3 bases and J by 8 bases.

Libraries were constructed by the immunoSEQ multiplex PCR assay. For the multiplex PCR, a mixture combining 60 forward primers for TCR Vbeta segments and 13 reverse primers for TCR Jbeta segments was used. The CDR3 region of rearranged TCR beta genes was amplified from genomic DNA with a multiplex PCR assay. On the Illumina HiSeq System, the amplified TCR beta libraries were sequenced as 87-base-pair reads. As for the original processing: In a later analysis, around 80 million unique TCR beta chains were counted across the approximately 640 repertoires, and about 10 million of these chains were shared by at least two donors. To remove PCR and sequencing errors, raw reads were error-corrected and collapsed into unique sequences using a nearest-neighbor algorithm that merged closely related sequences. CDR3 sequences were aligned to IMGT reference sequences to assign V, D and J gene segments. For a sequence to be retained, a match of at least six nucleotides to both a V gene segment and a J gene segment was required. A rearrangement counted as productive if the CDR3 had no stop codons and remained in frame with V and J, and every other rearrangement counted as non-productive. Following IMGT convention, CDR3 was defined as the stretch from the second conserved V-encoded cysteine to the conserved J-encoded phenylalanine. In an earlier analysis of approximately 500 of the donors, sequences lacking an unambiguous match to a single V gene segment were excluded. In an earlier analysis of around 600 of the donors, V segments were called functional above 56.7% productive rearrangements and were called segregating when the between-donor standard deviation exceeded 5%. A statistical classification framework was built for diagnosing cytomegalovirus status from the catalog of TCR beta chain sequences. A later analysis assigned V and J genes by comparing TCR nucleotide sequences with IMGT/GENE-DB human TR gene sequences. In a later analysis, CDR3 sequences and most-parsimonious VDJ recombination scenarios were assigned using the TCRdist pipeline. In a later analysis, every TCR beta chain was defined by the combination of its CDR3 amino acid sequence and its V-gene family, and reads without a unique V-gene family were dropped. To address suspected cross-contamination and a sequencing artifact, a later analysis removed under 600 highly shared, low-generation-probability nucleotide sequences. For each public chain, a later analysis derived a clonal expansion index from normalized ranks of inferred template counts within each repertoire. In a later analysis, generation probabilities were computed with a VDJ recombination model fitted to out-of-frame rearrangements, and the resulting probabilities were checked against IGoR. A later analysis scored TCR-TCR, TCR-HLA and TCR-CMV co-occurrence with hypergeometric tests, applying a repertoire-size bias correction to TCR pairs. In a later analysis, false discovery rates were estimated by permuting HLA or CMV assignments 20 times. In a later analysis, co-occurring TCRs were grouped using DBSCAN, with TCRdist sequence similarity added in when clustering inside HLA-allele-positive subsets. Repertoires with fewer than 30,000 or more than 120,000 public chains were left out of co-occurrence clustering, as were about five repertoires with anomalous nucleotide sharing. TCRdb limited this immuneACCESS table to in-frame rearrangements with V and J called. A share of clones is missing; checked studies link under half to unresolved V genes, and the rest is unexplained. For V, J and clone size, that table is used; D and trimming come from the DNA. For this sample the table gives approximately 200,000 clones, of which approximately 84% were detected only once. The ten largest clones take up approximately 6% of the sample.

These data come from a study of cytomegalovirus exposure and HLA in healthy donors (TCRdb year 2017). For the wider study: According to an earlier analysis of around 600 of the donors, some 180 million T cells yielded some 120 million unique TCR beta sequences and 276 Gb of sequence data. Alongside the repertoire data, information on donor age, sex, ethnicity and CMV serostatus was compiled. Class I and class II HLA loci were covered by the typing at four-digit resolution. Every discovery cohort repertoire had been produced on one sequencing platform. To study patterns of TCR occurrence, a later analysis re-analyzed previously published TCR beta repertoires from more than 550 donors and added high-resolution HLA genotyping. The number of donors typed differed by locus, with 629-630 for A, B, C, DRB1 and DQB1, roughly 550 for DQA1, about 610 for DPA1, and over 400 for DPB1. Rather than using new phenotypic data, the later analysis identified candidate immune exposures from TCR beta sequences and from how often those sequences occurred across donors. Of the 350 to 450 genotyped donors, 65% to 90% were placed in the genetic ancestry cluster associated with self-reported Caucasian donors. An earlier analysis of approximately 630 of the donors applied high-throughput TCR beta sequencing to assess whether each TCR beta V gene segment acted as functional or pseudogenic. In addition to the first cohort of around 670 subjects, a separate validation cohort of approximately 110 different subjects was used. A handful of DR-DQ haplotypes were handled as single units for association and clustering because linkage in the cohort was strong. An early release that covered about 600 HLA-typed donors contained approximately 300 gigabases of sequencing data and around 80 million unique TCR sequences. Among a few hundred genotyped donors of the cohort, an average of approximately 230,000 unique TCR beta nucleotide sequences were sequenced per donor, roughly 20% of them non-productive. The T cell repertoires of 550 to 850 subjects were profiled by immunosequencing and related to cytomegalovirus serostatus. Genome-wide SNP genotypes for about three fifths of the roughly 700 donors were used in a later genetic analysis, which treated that subset as a discovery cohort. The study combined high-throughput TCR immunosequencing, statistical association of individual TCRs with disease status, and machine learning to predict cytomegalovirus infection status. The study was designed to test whether signatures of past pathogen exposure could be identified by cataloging public T cell receptors. General conclusions and limits of the study: Because counts were too low, more than 15 rarely observed V segments, including chromosome 9 orphons, were left out of the earlier analysis of some 640 of the donors. In vitro tests confirmed that three of the cytomegalovirus-associated TCR beta chains recognize cytomegalovirus antigens. A later analysis reported that several top co-occurrence clusters appeared linked to parvovirus B19, influenza, CMV and Epstein-Barr virus. A later analysis found that HLA-associated TCR beta chains were more clonally expanded and had lower generation probabilities than equally common non-associated chains. Linkage disequilibrium might explain the correlated functional status among segregating V segments, but an unknown experimental factor could not be excluded. According to a later genetic analysis, donors in an Asian-associated ancestry cluster had fewer N-insertions in productive TCRs than the approximately 610-donor mean. At a false discovery rate of 0.05, a later analysis linked 15,000 to 20,000 TCR beta sequences to specific HLA alleles. Sequencing depth was assumed to be roughly uniform across donors in the presence/absence analyses, though that assumption may not hold. A later genetic analysis associated a missense DCLRE1C variant with V-gene and J-gene trimming of TCR beta chains, and an independent cohort replicated the association. A total of roughly 160 TCR beta chains were listed by the study as associated with cytomegalovirus. The 87-base-pair reads could not distinguish some IMGT-functional V segments, including TRBV6-2 and TRBV6-3, so those segments were excluded. The classifier was reported to diagnose cytomegalovirus status with high specificity and sensitivity in both the original and validation cohorts. This cohort had only TCR beta chains sequenced, and the lack of alpha or paired-chain data limited which features could be detected. When HLA alleles, especially DR and DQ, strongly co-occurred, TCR associations were difficult to assign to individual alleles. A later analysis found that most CMV-associated TCR beta chains appeared HLA-restricted, with HLA associations seemingly driven largely by CMV exposure. Because HLA typing was unavailable for some donors at each locus, only the typed subset was used in association tests. In a later analysis, TCR association rates were found to vary across HLA loci, with the most associated TCRs seen for DRB1 alleles and the fewest for HLA-C alleles. A group of highly shared sequence variants was considered likely to be a technical artifact of the sequencing pipeline. CMV serostatus was the only immune exposure information available for the cohort. A further reported finding was that TCR beta sequences accurately predicted the HLA-A and HLA-B alleles for most subjects in the first cohort. The authors suggested that the approach could potentially be generalized to other disease states and immunological phenotypes. In an earlier analysis of about 550 of the donors, most TCR beta V segments were observed in productive rearrangements about 90% or about 30% of the time, broadly matching IMGT annotations. Most TCR sequences were seen in very few donors, while some public TCRs were found in many individuals.

The sequence links TRBV9 to TRBJ1-4, with 7 middle bases fitting TRBD1. This TCR was sampled from a woman between 25 and 40 years old in good health and CMV-seropositive. Specimen: PBMCs. CDR3 protein: CASSAGTVPEKLFF. The nucleotide sequence is given as TGTGCCAGCAGCGCCGGGACAGTTCCGGAAAAACTGTTTTTT.